The clone carrying this T cell receptor (beta chain) occurred many times. Its antigen remains unidentified. The CDR3 length is 14 residues. J gave up 5 bases and V 5 bases, and 7 bases lay outside the gene matches. The record originates from a study of T cell repertoires in cytomegalovirus infection. Whole-study results and caveats: There were HLA-C-restricted CMV-specific TCR beta clonotypes dominating the ex vivo response.

From the reads, TCRdb called clonotypes with MiXCR, one entry per CDR3 protein. The table shows 200,000 to 250,000 distinct CDR3 sequences, with about 20% occurring only once. The clonotype was recovered from a human donor in good health (CMV status not recorded). Some clones in this sample may be carry-over from other donors' samples. Sample: CD8+ T cells from PBMCs. V and J are TRBV12-3 or TRBV12-4 and TRBJ2-5; 8 bases fit TRBD1. This chain's CDR3 is CASSPGQARETQYF. The CDR3 nucleotides are TGTGCCAGCAGTCCGGGACAGGCTCGCGAGACCCAGTACTTC.